This paragraph covers one T cell receptor (beta chain) sequence. Its antigen specificity is not known. No per-base quality is available; no much larger clone lies one base away. TCRbeta CDR3 regions were amplified from genomic DNA using the immunoSEQ Assay, a bias-controlled multiplex PCR. The authors processed their data as follows. Within the assay, amplification of reference gene primers was used to estimate how many nucleated cells each sample contained. To quantify the absolute abundance of each unique TCRbeta CDR3 rearrangement, sequence reads were collapsed and filtered. For each sample, productive Simpson clonality was calculated by taking the square root of Simpson's diversity index across productive rearrangements. TCRdb mirrors the immuneACCESS table, restricted to in-frame sequences. Some clones are absent from its copies; in checked studies, under half trace to an unresolved V gene, and the reason for the others is unknown. The DNA gave D and trimming, while V, J and clone size come from that table. The sample table records some 330,000 clones; roughly 90% of these occur just once. About 3.9% of the sample comes from the top ten.

The sample originates from a study of blood T cell repertoires in COVID-19 (TCRdb year 2020). Broadly, across the study: Collaborator samples came from the United States, Italy and Spain and covered acute and convalescent phases of COVID-19. The sample metadata nearly always contained a de-identified subject ID, COVID-19 status, age in years and sex. Deeply sampled blood TCRbeta repertoires from subjects exposed to, actively infected with, or recovered from COVID-19 were included in the dataset. HLA class I and class II types, where available, came from metadata supplied by the sample provider rather than from assay-based typing. The prospective study material was composed of cDNA or gDNA derived from T cells, B-cell-depleted T cells, or PBMCs. The repertoires were released in a freely available public database intended as a resource for research on the immune response to SARS-CoV-2. The samples were drawn from the first 160 participants of the ongoing ImmuneRACE study and from 1,254 subjects provided by 6 global collaborators. Paper-wide results and their limitations: How much clinical and demographic metadata was included differed by source and by participant, and the metadata was provided uncurated.

The germline V gene sets CDR1 to ENHRY and CDR2 to SYGVKD. The junction carries 17 bases between V and J, which are trimmed by 3 bases and 0 bases respectively. Taken from cysteine to phenylalanine, the CDR3 has 17 residues. Of the read, only the CDR3 DNA is kept; its 51 bases are in frame from base 1. Each collaborating institution followed its own protocols to collect whole blood in K2EDTA tubes. For TCRbeta analysis, collaborators shipped samples in one of three forms: frozen whole blood, isolated PBMCs, or DNA extracted from either of those sample types. The chain is assembled from TRBV10-3 and TRBJ1-1; TRBD1 could be the D gene, as 6 bases match. The specimen was peripheral blood. The receptor was derived from a woman aged 50 to 65 with active or convalescent COVID-19. This receptor carries the CDR3 CAISDSPRRGMNTEAFF. The DNA sequence is TGTGCCATCAGTGACTCGCCACGCAGGGGTATGAACACTGAAGCTTTCTTT.